The present T cell receptor beta chain was sequenced within a study of PD-L1 blockade in urothelial cancer. As for the study in general: Earlier, patients had received 0 to 3 chemotherapy regimens.

The table came from immunoSEQ multiplex PCR; TCRdb's copy has only in-frame clones and leaves some out. The table records 71,000 or so clones, roughly 89% of them present only once. With respect to this clone: What it recognizes is unknown.

Study findings and constraints: Durable benefit accompanied greater 3-week expansion of tumor-associated blood clones.

The V gene end was trimmed by 3 bases and the J gene end by 6 bases; junction bases not matched to a gene: 2. Germline CDR1 SEHNR, CDR2 FQNEAQ (reference sequence). The CDR3 consists of 15 residues. The origin of this receptor is a man in his sixties with urothelial cancer. The V call is TRBV7-9, the J call TRBJ2-1, with TRBD2 identical over 13 bases. The source was PBMCs, collected around atezolizumab (anti-PD-L1) treatment. The CDR3 DNA reads as TGTGCCAGCAGCTTCGGGACTAGCGGGACCAATGAGCAGTTCTTC. It specifies CASSFGTSGTNEQFF. The full variable domain, in which reference TRBV7-9 and TRBJ2-1 provide the parts outside the CDR3, is DTGVSQNPRHKITKRGQNVTFRCDPISEHNRLYWYRQTLGQGPEFLTYFQNEAQLEKSRLLSDRFSAERPKGSFSTLEIQRTEQGDSAMYLCASSFGTSGTNEQFFGPGTRLTVL.